What follows is one T cell receptor beta chain and its context. This table comes from immunoSEQ multiplex PCR, and its TCRdb copy is limited to in-frame clones, with some not included. The data contain 2 million to 2.5 million clones, about 93% of them seen just once; the ten biggest clones take up 1.5% to 2%. Deletions cut 5 bases from V and 1 base from J, with 17 bases between. Germline loops: CDR1 SEHNR, CDR2 FQNEAQ (reference sequence). The CDR3 sequence is 16 residues long. Naivety among CD8 cells was defined by CD45RO negativity and positive CCR7 selection, thereby excluding terminally differentiated effector memory CD45RA+ cells. The data were obtained in a study of shared clonotypes between healthy human individuals.

The source is a man aged 18 to 30 in good health. Some clones in this sample may be carry-over from other donors' samples. Sequences were obtained from naive CD8+ T cells from PBMCs. The chain recombines TRBV7-9 with TRBJ2-5; possible D gene TRBD2, 5 bases. The CDR3 is CASSTPIPRGQETQYF. The CDR3 DNA is TGTGCCAGCAGCACGCCTATCCCCCGGGGCCAAGAGACCCAGTACTTC.